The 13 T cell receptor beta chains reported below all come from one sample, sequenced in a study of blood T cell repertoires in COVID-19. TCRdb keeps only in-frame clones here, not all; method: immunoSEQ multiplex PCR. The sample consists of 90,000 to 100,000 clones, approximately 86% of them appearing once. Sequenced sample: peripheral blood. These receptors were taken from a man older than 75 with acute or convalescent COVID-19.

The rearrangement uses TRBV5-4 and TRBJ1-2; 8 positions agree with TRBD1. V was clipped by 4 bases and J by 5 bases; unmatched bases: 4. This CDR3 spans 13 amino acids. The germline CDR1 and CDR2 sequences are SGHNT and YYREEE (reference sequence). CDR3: CASSPTGDYGYTF. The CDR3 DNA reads TGTGCCAGCAGCCCGACAGGGGATTATGGCTACACCTTC.

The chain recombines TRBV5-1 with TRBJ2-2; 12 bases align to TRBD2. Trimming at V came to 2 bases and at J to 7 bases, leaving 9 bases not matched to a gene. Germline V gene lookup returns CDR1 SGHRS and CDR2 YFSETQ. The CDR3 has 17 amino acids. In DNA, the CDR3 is TGCGCCAGCAGCTTAAAGACTAGCGGGAGCGCCGGCGGGGAGCTGTTTTTT. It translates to CASSLKTSGSAGGELFF.

The chain's CDR3 is CASSLDGEYYEQYF. The CDR3 nucleotides are TGTGCCAGCAGCTTAGACGGGGAGTACTACGAGCAGTACTTC. The chain couples TRBV7-2 to TRBJ2-7; D is perhaps TRBD2 (5 bases). This CDR3 comprises 14 residues. Deletions cut 1 base from V and 3 bases from J, with 10 bases between. Per the germline V gene, CDR1 is SGHTA and CDR2 is FQGNSA.

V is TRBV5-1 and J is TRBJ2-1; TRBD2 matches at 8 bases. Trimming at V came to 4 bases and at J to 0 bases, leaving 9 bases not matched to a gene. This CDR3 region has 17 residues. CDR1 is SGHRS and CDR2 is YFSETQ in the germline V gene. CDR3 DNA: TGCGCCAGCAGCGCGGGACGTGCGGGAGGCTCCTACAATGAGCAGTTCTTC. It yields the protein CASSAGRAGGSYNEQFF.

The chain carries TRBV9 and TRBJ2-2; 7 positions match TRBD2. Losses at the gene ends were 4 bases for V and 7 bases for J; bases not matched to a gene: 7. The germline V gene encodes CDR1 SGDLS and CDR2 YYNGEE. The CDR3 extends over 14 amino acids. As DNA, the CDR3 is TGTGCCAGCAGCCCTCGACTAGCCAACGGGGAGCTGTTTTTT. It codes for CASSPRLANGELFF.

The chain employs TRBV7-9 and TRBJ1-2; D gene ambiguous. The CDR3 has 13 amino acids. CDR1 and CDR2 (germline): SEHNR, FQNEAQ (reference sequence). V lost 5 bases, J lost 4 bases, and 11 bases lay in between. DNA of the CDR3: TGTGCCAGCAGCCCCGGTCTCCTCTATGGCTACACCTTC. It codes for CASSPGLLYGYTF.

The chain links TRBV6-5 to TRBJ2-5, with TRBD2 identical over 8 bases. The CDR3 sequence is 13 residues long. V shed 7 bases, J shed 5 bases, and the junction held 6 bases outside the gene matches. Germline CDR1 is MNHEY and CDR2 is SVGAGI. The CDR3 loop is CASTPPGGETQYF. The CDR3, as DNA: TGTGCCAGCACCCCGCCGGGGGGGGAGACCCAGTACTTC.

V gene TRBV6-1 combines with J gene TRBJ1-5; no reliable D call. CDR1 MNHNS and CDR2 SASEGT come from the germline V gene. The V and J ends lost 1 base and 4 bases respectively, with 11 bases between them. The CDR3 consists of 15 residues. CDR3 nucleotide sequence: TGTGCCAGCAGTGAAGTGGAGATGAGGAATCAGCCCCAGCATTTT. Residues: CASSEVEMRNQPQHF.

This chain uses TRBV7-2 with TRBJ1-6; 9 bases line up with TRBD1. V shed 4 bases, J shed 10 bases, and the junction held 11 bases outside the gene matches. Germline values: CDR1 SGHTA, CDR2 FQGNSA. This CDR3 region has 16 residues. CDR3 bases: TGTGCCAGCAGCTCGGGACAGGGAAGTTCTTGGTCACCCCTCCACTTT. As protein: CASSSGQGSSWSPLHF.

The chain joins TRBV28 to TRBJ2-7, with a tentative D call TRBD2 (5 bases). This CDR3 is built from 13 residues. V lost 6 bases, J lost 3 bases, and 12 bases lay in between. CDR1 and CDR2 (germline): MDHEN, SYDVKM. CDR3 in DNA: TGTGCCAGCAGCCCGGGGAACGGCTACGAGCAGTACTTC. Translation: CASSPGNGYEQYF.

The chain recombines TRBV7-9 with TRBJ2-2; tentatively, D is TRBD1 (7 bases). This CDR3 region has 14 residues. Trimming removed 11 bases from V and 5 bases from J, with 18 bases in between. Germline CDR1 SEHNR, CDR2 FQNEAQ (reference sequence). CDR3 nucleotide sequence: TGTGCCTCCCGCGGGACAGCTGATACCGGGGAGCTGTTTTTT. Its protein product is CASRGTADTGELFF.

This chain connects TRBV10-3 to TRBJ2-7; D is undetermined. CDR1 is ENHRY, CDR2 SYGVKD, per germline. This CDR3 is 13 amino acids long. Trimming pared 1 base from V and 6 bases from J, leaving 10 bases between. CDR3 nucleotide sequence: TGTGCCATCAGTGAGTATGAGCAACGCGAGCAGTACTTC. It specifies CAISEYEQREQYF.

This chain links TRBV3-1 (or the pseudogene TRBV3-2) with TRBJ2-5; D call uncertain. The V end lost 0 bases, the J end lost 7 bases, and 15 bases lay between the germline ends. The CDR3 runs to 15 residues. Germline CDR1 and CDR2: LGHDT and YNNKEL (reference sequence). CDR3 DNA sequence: TGTGCCAGCAGCCAAGATTTTGCCGGCGGTCGGACCCAGTACTTC. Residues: CASSQDFAGGRTQYF.